These 2 T cell receptor beta chains came from one sample sequenced in a study of blood T cells in healthy people across ages. The use of a sample-barcoded 5' primer and a J-beta primer mix characterized a second PCR of about 7 to 12 cycles. MiXCR, applied by TCRdb to the 5' RACE reads, yields one record per CDR3 protein. Among fewer than 900,000 distinct CDR3 sequences listed, approximately 39% were seen once. Material: blood. The receptors here all came from a woman aged 55-70 years in good health.

The chain links TRBV5-1 to TRBJ1-2; D perhaps matches TRBD1 (6 bases). V lost 1 base and J 3 bases, leaving 10 bases between the germline ends. CDR1 is SGHRS and CDR2 is YFSETQ in the germline V gene. CDR3 size: 14 residues. The CDR3 is CASSLSGGDYGYTF. CDR3 in DNA: TGCGCCAGCAGCTTGTCGGGGGGCGACTATGGCTACACCTTC.

This clonotype was observed a few times. The chain has TRBV7-9 and TRBJ1-6, with TRBD1 identical over 7 bases. Unmatched junction bases numbered 5, after V lost 5 bases and J lost 7 bases. This CDR3 has 14 residues. Per the germline V gene, CDR1 is SEHNR and CDR2 is FQNEAQ (reference sequence). CDR3 coding DNA: TGTGCCAGCAGCCCAGGGGGAGTAAATTCACCCCTCCACTTT. Amino acids: CASSPGGVNSPLHF.